A selection of T cell receptor beta chains follows, all from one sample in a study of control samples from healthy donors and cancer patients. This table comes from immunoSEQ multiplex PCR, and its TCRdb copy is limited to in-frame clones, with some not included. The repertoire includes approximately 87,000 clones, roughly 91% of them detected once, and 17% sits in the top ten. The specimen sequenced was blood. The receptors come from a man in his fifties or sixties in good health. Both conserved end residues are trimmed from each CDR3. Each record gives: V gene, J gene, CDR3 protein.

>TRBV5-4|TRBJ2-7
ASSFGSHYEQY
>TRBV5-8|TRBJ1-2
ASSSGENYGYT
>TRBV5-4|TRBJ1-1
ASSGQGKTEAF
>TRBV27|TRBJ2-5
ASSPSGPARETQY
>TRBV19|TRBJ1-1
ASSQGASGTEAF
>TRBV18|TRBJ2-1
ASSSLGTSGGDEQF
>TRBV6-2/TRBV6-3|TRBJ2-5
ASSYSSTSGGPQETQY
>TRBV24-1|TRBJ2-1
ATSDLAGRGGAYNEQF
>TRBV9|TRBJ1-3
ASSVGGPGNTIY
>TRBV18|TRBJ2-1
ASSLGGQGNEQF
>TRBV24-1|TRBJ1-5
ATGAGRSNQPQH
>TRBV5-1|TRBJ2-1
ASSSQDSPGGEQF
>TRBV5-1|TRBJ1-1
ASSWDVNTEAF
>TRBV2|TRBJ1-1
ATGPGRGRSGTEAF
>TRBV20-1|TRBJ1-2
SARRGGGYT
>TRBV6-5|TRBJ2-3
ASSEGPHTDTQY
>TRBV18|TRBJ1-1
ASSPVGASEGAF
>TRBV5-6|TRBJ1-2
ASSFSGTGDGYT
>TRBV2|TRBJ1-3
ASTGLPGNTIY
>TRBV6-1|TRBJ1-2
ASSDLYGYT
>TRBV30|TRBJ1-4
AWSKGQLFNEKLF
>TRBV21-1|TRBJ1-5
ASSKDNLLAKSNQPQH
>TRBV12-5|TRBJ1-2
ASGLGVLYGYT
>TRBV14|TRBJ2-1
ASSQETSVVEQF
>TRBV7-2|TRBJ2-3
ASHSTSTDTQY
>TRBV10-1|TRBJ1-1
ASSDPLNTEAF
>TRBV25-1|TRBJ2-5
ASSESGGKKTQY
>TRBV11-3|TRBJ2-1
ASSPRVDGEQF
>TRBV6-1|TRBJ1-5
ASTPLWDQPQH
>TRBV7-9|TRBJ1-2
ASSLRGQENDGYT
>TRBV10-3|TRBJ1-4
AISEGGQGEKLF
>TRBV15|TRBJ1-1
ATSRDRLGPEAF
>TRBV7-2|TRBJ2-6
ASSLSRISGANVLT
>TRBV11-3|TRBJ2-7
ASSLTGDHEQY
>TRBV11-1|TRBJ2-1
ASSPTLATGNEQF
>TRBV7-2|TRBJ2-2
ASSLALGLNTGELF
>TRBV14|TRBJ1-2
ASSQEWTGGDGYT
>TRBV30|TRBJ1-5
AWSLDGNQPQH
>TRBV4-2|TRBJ1-5
ASSQESGEMPQH
>TRBV18|TRBJ1-5
ASSPSTGNQPQH
>TRBV9|TRBJ1-1
ASSALDSMNTEAF
>TRBV5-6|TRBJ2-5
ASSWGSGGGETQY
>TRBV6-5|TRBJ2-1
ASRWARTHYNEQF
>TRBV11-2|TRBJ1-3
ASSHRGTSGNTIY
>TRBV6-6|TRBJ1-6
ASTPQGISNSPLH
>TRBV7-2|TRBJ1-2
ASSLSQGQPGHYGYT
>TRBV19|TRBJ1-2
ATESPDWEGYT
>TRBV4-3|TRBJ1-1
ASSQGAGRNTEAF
>TRBV5-1|TRBJ1-6
ASSDPGQGVSPLH
>TRBV9|TRBJ1-1
ASSATVTNTEAF
>TRBV7-2|TRBJ1-6
ASSPDLSRSSPLH
>TRBV30|TRBJ1-5
AWTGGYNQPQH
>TRBV5-1|TRBJ1-5
ASSPAGNQPQH